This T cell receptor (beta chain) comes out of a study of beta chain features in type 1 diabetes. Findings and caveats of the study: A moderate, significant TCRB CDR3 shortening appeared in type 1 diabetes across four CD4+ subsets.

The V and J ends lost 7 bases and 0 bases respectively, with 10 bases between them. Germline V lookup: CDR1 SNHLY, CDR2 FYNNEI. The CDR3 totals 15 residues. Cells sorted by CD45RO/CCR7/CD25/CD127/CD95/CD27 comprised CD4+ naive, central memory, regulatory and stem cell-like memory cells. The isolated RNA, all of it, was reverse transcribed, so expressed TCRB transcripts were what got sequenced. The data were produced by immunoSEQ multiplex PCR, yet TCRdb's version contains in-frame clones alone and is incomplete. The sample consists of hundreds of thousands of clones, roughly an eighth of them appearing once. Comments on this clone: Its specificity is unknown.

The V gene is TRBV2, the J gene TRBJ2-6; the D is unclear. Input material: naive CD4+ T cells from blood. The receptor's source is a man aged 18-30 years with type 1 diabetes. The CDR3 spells CASNQWDSGANVLTF. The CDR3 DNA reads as TGTGCCAGCAACCAGTGGGACTCTGGGGCCAACGTCCTGACTTTC.